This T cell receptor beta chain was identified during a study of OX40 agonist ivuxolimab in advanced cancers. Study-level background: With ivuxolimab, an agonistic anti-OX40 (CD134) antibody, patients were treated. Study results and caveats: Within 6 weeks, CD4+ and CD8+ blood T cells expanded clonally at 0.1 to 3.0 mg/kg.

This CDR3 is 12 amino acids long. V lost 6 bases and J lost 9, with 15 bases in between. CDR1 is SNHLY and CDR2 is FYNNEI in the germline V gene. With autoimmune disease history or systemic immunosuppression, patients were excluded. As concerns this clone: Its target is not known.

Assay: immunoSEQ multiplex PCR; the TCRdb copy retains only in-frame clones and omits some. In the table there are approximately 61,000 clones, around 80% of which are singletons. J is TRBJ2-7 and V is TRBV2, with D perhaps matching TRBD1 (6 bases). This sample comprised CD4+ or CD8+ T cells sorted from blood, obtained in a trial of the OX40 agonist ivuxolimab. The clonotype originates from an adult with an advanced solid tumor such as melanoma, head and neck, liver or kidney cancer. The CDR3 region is CASRVDSSGQYF. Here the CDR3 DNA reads TGTGCCAGCAGGGTGGACAGCTCGGGGCAGTACTTC. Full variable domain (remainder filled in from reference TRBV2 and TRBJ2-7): EPEVTQTPSHQVTQMGQEVILRCVPISNHLYFYWYRQILGQKVEFLVSFYNNEISEKSEIFDDQFSVERPDGSNFTLKIRSTKLEDSAMYFCASRVDSSGQYFGPGTRLTVT.